This entry lists 21 T cell receptor beta chains sequenced from one sample in a study of lymphopenia after photon versus proton radiotherapy. Generated by immunoSEQ multiplex PCR, the TCRdb table keeps only in-frame clones and is missing some. The sample records around 150,000 clones, more than 85% being singletons. The sample consisted of peripheral blood, taken from a patient treated with photon-based radiotherapy. The origin of the receptors is a man aged 45 to 65 with gastric cancer.

The chain uses TRBV6-6 and TRBJ1-1; tentative D call: TRBD1 (5 bases). With 2 bases removed from V and 1 base from J, the gap between germline ends came to 8 bases. This CDR3 contains 14 residues. From germline, CDR1 is MNHNY and CDR2 SVGAGI (reference sequence). In nucleotides, the CDR3 is TGTGCCAGCAGTTACGGACAAACGAACACTGAAGCTTTCTTT. As protein: CASSYGQTNTEAFF.

V and J are TRBV9 and TRBJ2-1; D is ambiguous. V was pared by 4 bases and J by 6 bases, with 11 bases between. The CDR3 totals 13 residues. From germline, CDR1 is SGDLS and CDR2 YYNGEE. CDR3: CASSLLVGNEQFF. CDR3 in DNA: TGTGCCAGCAGCCTCCTTGTTGGCAATGAGCAGTTCTTC.

The V call is TRBV19, the J call TRBJ1-2; D gene unclear. Trimming stripped 4 bases from V and 2 bases from J, with 14 bases between. The germline CDR1 and CDR2 sequences are LNHDA and SQIVND (reference sequence). The CDR3 has 15 residues. The CDR3 DNA sequence: TGTGCCAGTAGTACTCCCCCGACTGTGAACTATGGCTACACCTTC. As protein: CASSTPPTVNYGYTF.

V is TRBV28 and J is TRBJ1-3, with D possibly TRBD1 on 5 matching bases. CDR3 length: 16 residues. Germline assignment: CDR1 MDHEN and CDR2 SYDVKM. Trimming took 4 bases from V and 4 from J, leaving 17 bases between them. The CDR3 DNA reads as TGTGCCAGCAGTTCCCTCATCAGGGAGCGCGGAAACACCATATATTTT. Amino acids: CASSSLIRERGNTIYF.

This sequence joins TRBV5-6 and TRBJ2-7, with 8 bases lining up with TRBD2. The CDR3 consists of 15 residues. The junction had 5 bases not matched to a gene; V was cut back by 0 bases and J by 3 bases. Germline assignment: CDR1 SGHDT and CDR2 YYEEEE. The CDR3 nucleotides are TGTGCCAGCAGCTTGGGGCTAGCGGGCCGCTACGAGCAGTACTTC. Translating gives CASSLGLAGRYEQYF.

The V and J genes are TRBV5-1 and TRBJ2-5; 9 bases line up with TRBD1. The V gene end was trimmed by 4 bases and the J gene end by 4 bases; junction bases not matched to a gene: 5. The CDR3 is 14 amino acids. The germline gives CDR1 SGHRS, CDR2 YFSETQ. CDR3 bases: TGCGCCAGCAGCAAACAGGGGGCGAGAGAGACCCAGTACTTC. Its protein is CASSKQGARETQYF.

This clone was counted a few times. The J gene is TRBJ1-1, the V gene TRBV4-1; the match to TRBD1 covers 9 bases. This CDR3 contains 16 residues. Trimming took 4 bases from V and 2 from J; bases not matched to a gene: 8. Germline values: CDR1 MGHRA, CDR2 YSYEKL. CDR3 coding DNA: TGCGCCAGCAGCCGCCGACAGGGGGGTTCCAACACTGAAGCTTTCTTT. It specifies CASSRRQGGSNTEAFF.

This sequence joins TRBV5-8 and TRBJ1-5; TRBD1 might be the D (5 bases). The germline CDR1 and CDR2 sequences are SGHTS and YDEGEE. V was cut by 5 bases and J by 0 bases, with 15 bases left in between. The CDR3 totals 16 residues. The CDR3 coding sequence is TGTGCCAGCAGAGGGGCTAAGGGTTATAGCAATCAGCCCCAGCATTTT. Translated, it gives CASRGAKGYSNQPQHF.

J is TRBJ2-7 and V is TRBV7-9; 13 bases are a match to TRBD2. The CDR3 covers 14 residues. CDR1 is SEHNR, CDR2 FQNEAQ, per germline (reference sequence). Trimming took 1 base from V and 9 from J; bases not matched to a gene: 3. CDR3 sequence reads: CASSLGTSGSLQYF. The DNA for the CDR3 is TGTGCCAGCAGCTTAGGGACTAGCGGGAGCTTGCAGTACTTC.

This rearrangement joins TRBV7-9 to TRBJ1-1; TRBD1 aligns across 10 bases. The CDR3 runs to 17 residues. Germline V CDR1 and CDR2: SEHNR, FQNEAQ (reference sequence). V was clipped by 4 bases and J by 0 bases; unmatched bases: 8. This CDR3 is CASSSSGTGALNTEAFF. CDR3 bases: TGTGCCAGCAGCTCATCCGGGACAGGGGCACTGAACACTGAAGCTTTCTTT. Based on the CDR3 plus reference TRBV7-9 and TRBJ1-1, the full variable domain is DTGVSQNPRHKITKRGQNVTFRCDPISEHNRLYWYRQTLGQGPEFLTYFQNEAQLEKSRLLSDRFSAERPKGSFSTLEIQRTEQGDSAMYLCASSSSGTGALNTEAFFGQGTRLTVV.

In this sample, this clone turned up once. CDR3 protein: CASSNYGLGSETQYF. CDR3 DNA sequence: TGCGCCAGCAGCAACTACGGCTTAGGATCGGAGACCCAGTACTTC. The chain joins TRBV10-2 to TRBJ2-5; D is unclear. V shed 6 bases and J shed 5 bases, with 19 bases lying between them. The CDR3 length is 15 residues. Per germline, CDR1 WSHSY and CDR2 SAAADI.

Worth noting for this clone: The same CDR3 is also encoded by other DNA sequences in this sample. The CDR3 region has the DNA TGTGCCAGTAAGGGCACAGGCGCATACGAGCAGTACTTC. Its protein is CASKGTGAYEQYF. The chain joins TRBV19 to TRBJ2-7; the D gene is possibly TRBD1 (5 bases). Germline V gives CDR1 LNHDA, CDR2 SQIVND (reference sequence). V lost 7 bases, J lost 4 bases, and 14 bases lay in between. The length of the CDR3 is 13 residues.

The CDR3 DNA is TGTGCCAGCAGCTTAGCGGGAAGAATCCCTTACAATGAGCAGTTCTTC. Its translation is CASSLAGRIPYNEQFF. This chain links TRBV7-8 with TRBJ2-1; unclear D gene. V was cut by 0 bases and J by 4 bases, with 13 bases left in between. The CDR3 is 16 residues long. In germline, CDR1 is SGHVS, CDR2 FQNEAQ.

V gene TRBV18 combines with J gene TRBJ1-5; D is uncertain. CDR3 size: 15 residues. Trimming shortened V by 6 bases and J by 0 bases, and 12 bases separated the two germline ends. CDR1 is KGHSH and CDR2 is LQKENI in the germline V gene. This CDR3 is CASSAWRDSNQPQHF. CDR3 in DNA: TGTGCCAGCTCGGCGTGGAGGGATAGCAATCAGCCCCAGCATTTT. Full variable domain (rest looked up from reference TRBV18 and TRBJ1-5): NAGVMQNPRHLVRRRGQEARLRCSPMKGHSHVYWYRQLPEEGLKFMVYLQKENIIDESGMPKERFSAEFPKEGPSILRIQQVVRGDSAAYFCASSAWRDSNQPQHFGDGTRLSIL.

The V and J genes are TRBV10-3 and TRBJ1-3; D call uncertain. This CDR3 spans 11 amino acids. CDR1 and CDR2 from the germline V gene are ENHRY and SYGVKD. V lost 4 bases, J lost 4 bases, and 2 bases lay in between. The CDR3 reads CAISGGNTIYF. Written as DNA, the CDR3 is TGTGCCATCAGTGGGGGAAACACCATATATTTT.

J is TRBJ2-5 and V is TRBV5-1, with D possibly matching TRBD2 (5 bases). This CDR3 spans 14 amino acids. The V end lost 2 bases, the J end lost 1 base, and 9 bases lay between the germline ends. Per germline, CDR1 SGHRS and CDR2 YFSETQ. The CDR3 loop is CASSFPDFQETQYF. CDR3 in DNA: TGCGCCAGCAGCTTCCCGGACTTCCAAGAGACCCAGTACTTC.

The J gene is TRBJ2-1, the V gene TRBV30; tentatively, D is TRBD1 or TRBD2 (5 bases each). This CDR3 contains 15 residues. Per the germline V gene, CDR1 is GTSNPN and CDR2 is SVGIG (reference sequence). Trimming removed 2 bases from V and 8 bases from J, with 19 bases in between. The CDR3 DNA sequence: TGTGCCTGGAGTTCTACAGGTTCGAGGGAGTATGAGCAGTTCTTC. It codes for CAWSSTGSREYEQFF.

The gene calls are TRBV21-1 and TRBJ2-6. TRBV21-1 is deemed a pseudogene. The CDR3 loop spans 14 amino acids. The CDR3 DNA follows: TGTGCCAGCAGCATGGGTCCTGGGGCCAACGTCCTGACTTTC. This gives the protein CASSMGPGANVLTF.

V is TRBV11-2 and J is TRBJ1-1; 7 bases are a match to TRBD1. V lost 5 bases, J lost 3 bases, and 6 bases stayed unmatched. The CDR3 covers 14 residues. The germline V gene has CDR1 SGHAT and CDR2 FQNNGV. The CDR3 sequence is CASSVTGTDTEAFF. The CDR3 region has the DNA TGTGCCAGCAGCGTGACAGGGACCGACACTGAAGCTTTCTTT.

The chain couples TRBV4-1 to TRBJ2-1; 10 bases match TRBD2. The trim removed 3 bases at V and 3 bases at J, leaving 17 bases unmatched. Per the germline V gene, CDR1 is MGHRA and CDR2 is YSYEKL. The length of the CDR3 is 20 residues. The CDR3 spells CASSQGMALKREGYYNEQFF. In nucleotides, the CDR3 is TGCGCCAGCAGCCAGGGCATGGCACTAAAGCGGGAGGGTTACTACAATGAGCAGTTCTTC.

The sample holds a few counts of this clone. The chain uses TRBV5-6 and TRBJ2-6; D might be TRBD2 (5 bases). CDR3 size: 15 residues. CDR1 and CDR2 from the germline V gene are SGHDT and YYEEEE. Trimming took 6 bases from V and 1 from J, leaving 11 bases between them. The CDR3 here is CASKSLVSGANVLTF. In DNA form, the CDR3 reads TGTGCCAGCAAATCACTAGTGTCTGGGGCCAACGTCCTGACTTTC.